Each of the 8 T cell receptor beta chains below was sequenced from the same sample in a study of shared clonotypes between healthy human individuals. The assay was immunoSEQ multiplex PCR, and TCRdb's table has in-frame clones only and misses some. The sample records some 1.5 million clones, 95% to 99% being singletons. What was sequenced was naive CD4+ T cells sorted from blood. Subset described: CD45RA+ positively selected. The receptors shown here come from a man aged 25 to 45 in good health.

This chain uses TRBV6-5 with TRBJ2-5; D call uncertain. The CDR3 runs 11 residues. Trimming removed 6 bases at V and 5 bases at J, with 7 bases between. The germline CDR1 and CDR2 sequences are MNHEY and SVGAGI. CDR3 coding DNA: TGTGCCAGCAGGTCCATGGAGACCCAGTACTTC. It codes for CASRSMETQYF.

The chain carries TRBV28 and TRBJ2-2, with D possibly TRBD1 on 6 matching bases. The CDR3 totals 13 residues. CDR1 is MDHEN and CDR2 is SYDVKM in the germline V gene. The V end lost 7 bases, the J end lost 6 bases, and 12 bases lay between the germline ends. The CDR3 coding sequence is TGTGCCAGCATCCCAGGGGTGGCCGGGGAGCTGTTTTTT. The encoded protein is CASIPGVAGELFF.

The rearrangement uses TRBV15 and TRBJ2-7, with TRBD2 matching over 12 bases. This CDR3 comprises 15 residues. Germline trimming cut 2 bases from V and 6 bases from J; bases unmatched to any gene: 5. Germline values: CDR1 LNHNV, CDR2 YYDKDF (reference sequence). The CDR3 loop is CATSRTTSGRTEQYF. DNA of the CDR3: TGTGCCACCAGCAGAACGACTAGCGGGAGAACCGAGCAGTACTTC.

V and J are TRBV14 and TRBJ1-1; 7 bases map to TRBD1. CDR1 SGHDN and CDR2 FVKESK come from the germline V gene. Germline trimming cut 3 bases from V and 3 bases from J; bases unmatched to any gene: 4. This CDR3 comprises 14 residues. The chain's CDR3 is CASSHSGGDTEAFF. In nucleotides, the CDR3 is TGTGCCAGCAGCCATTCAGGGGGGGACACTGAAGCTTTCTTT.

The rearrangement joins TRBV29-1 to TRBJ2-7, with D maybe TRBD1 (6 bases). V gave up 6 bases and J gave up 0 bases, with 15 bases separating them. This CDR3 has 14 residues. Germline CDR1 is SQVTM and CDR2 is ANQGSEA. This CDR3 reads CSVQGTLSSYEQYF. CDR3 sequence (DNA): TGCAGCGTCCAAGGGACATTGAGCTCCTACGAGCAGTACTTC.

This clone was picked up one time. The chain joins TRBV27 to TRBJ1-4; D unresolved. This CDR3 region has 13 residues. Germline V gene sequence: CDR1 MNHEY, CDR2 SMNVEV (reference sequence). V lost 3 bases, J lost 7 bases, and 9 bases lay in between. The CDR3 DNA follows: TGTGCCAGCAGTTTTGGTGATCGTGAAAAACTGTTTTTT. Translation gives CASSFGDREKLFF.

The chain joins TRBV2 to TRBJ2-1; 8 bases match TRBD2. The ends lost 4 bases at V and 5 bases at J; junction bases unmatched: 4. The germline gives CDR1 SNHLY, CDR2 FYNNEI. The CDR3 spans 14 residues. CDR3 loop: CASSVLAGHNEQFF. In DNA form, the CDR3 reads TGTGCCAGCAGTGTTTTAGCGGGGCACAATGAGCAGTTCTTC.

This rearrangement joins TRBV7-2 to TRBJ2-1; 15 bases agree with TRBD2. The germline CDR1 and CDR2 sequences are SGHTA and FQGNSA. Trimming removed 4 bases from V and 9 bases from J; junction bases left unmatched: 1. The CDR3 covers 14 residues. The DNA for the CDR3 is TGTGCCAGCAGCTCGGGACTAGCGGGGGGTGAGCAGTTCTTC. Translating gives CASSSGLAGGEQFF.